These 4 T cell receptor beta chains were sequenced from one sample in a study of T cells after yellow fever vaccination. TCRdb processed the 5' RACE reads anew with MiXCR; each CDR3 protein has one entry. The top ten clones hold more than 13% of a sample with around 550,000 distinct CDR3 sequences, 15% to 20% of them seen once. This specimen consisted of PBMCs, obtained 15 days after the yellow fever booster vaccination. All receptors derive from a man aged 30-40 years who received the YFV17D yellow fever vaccine.

The chain uses TRBV29-1 and TRBJ1-1; D gene ambiguous. V was clipped by 4 bases and J by 4 bases, with 7 bases between them. In germline, CDR1 is SQVTM, CDR2 ANQGSEA. This CDR3 has 11 amino acids. CDR3 nucleotide sequence: TGCAGCGTTGTTTGGGGCACTGAAGCTTTCTTT. Translating it yields CSVVWGTEAFF.

Ten or more counts support this clonotype. This chain joins TRBV5-1 and TRBJ1-5, with a tentative D call TRBD1 (5 bases). This CDR3 region has 14 residues. The V gene lost 4 bases and the J gene lost 6 bases, with 14 bases spanning the gap. Germline CDR1 and CDR2: SGHRS and YFSETQ. In nucleotides, the CDR3 is TGCGCCAGCAGCCCCCGAGGGGATGGTCAGCCCCAGCATTTT. Translation gives CASSPRGDGQPQHF.

This clonotype was picked up a small number of times. CDR3 region: CASSIQLSSYNEQFF. CDR3 nucleotides: TGTGCCAGTAGTATCCAGCTAAGCTCCTACAATGAGCAGTTCTTC. The chain has TRBV19 and TRBJ2-1; D is unclear. The V gene lost 3 bases and the J gene lost 0 bases, with 9 bases spanning the gap. Germline V gives CDR1 LNHDA, CDR2 SQIVND (reference sequence). CDR3 length: 15 residues.

This clonotype was detected a few times. This sequence joins TRBV2 and TRBJ2-1, with 9 bases aligning to TRBD2. V lost 9 bases to trimming and J lost 7 bases; unmatched junction nucleotides: 10. There are 14 residues in the CDR3. Germline values: CDR1 SNHLY, CDR2 FYNNEI. The CDR3 protein is CASPGTSFMNEQFF. In nucleotides, the CDR3 is TGTGCCAGTCCGGGGACTAGCTTTATGAATGAGCAGTTCTTC.